The 24 T cell receptor beta chains below all came from one sample that was sequenced in a study of chronic HIV infection and antiretroviral therapy. TCRdb recomputed calls from the 5' RACE reads with MiXCR, one row per CDR3 protein. The sample contains about 38,000 distinct CDR3 sequences, roughly 7.6% of which appear only once. The source material was peripheral blood. The receptor set was obtained from an adult who had HIV and had not received antiretroviral therapy, or was an uninfected healthy control (not recorded which).

The rearrangement uses TRBV12-3 or TRBV12-4 and TRBJ2-2; D is ambiguous. This CDR3 contains 15 residues. Trimming took 1 base from V and 1 from J, leaving 7 bases between them. The CDR3 nucleotides are TGTGCCAGCAGTTTAGGGCGGAAGAACACCGGGGAGCTGTTTTTT. Translating gives CASSLGRKNTGELFF.

V gene TRBV3-1 combines with J gene TRBJ1-4; a possible D gene is TRBD1 (6 bases). Germline V lookup: CDR1 LGHDT, CDR2 YNNKEL (reference sequence). Trimming took 5 bases from V and 8 from J, leaving 15 bases between them. CDR3 length: 14 residues. The CDR3 region is CASSEGRGGEKLFF. CDR3 in DNA: TGTGCCAGCAGCGAGGGCAGGGGTGGAGAAAAACTGTTTTTT.

This clonotype was seen repeatedly, ten times or more. The chain links TRBV4-2 to TRBJ2-5; D unresolved. Trimming took off 1 base at V and 4 bases at J, with 4 bases between the two ends. The CDR3 spans 12 residues. Germline values: CDR1 LGHNA, CDR2 YNFKEQ. In nucleotides, the CDR3 is TGTGCCAGCAGCCAAGTCCCAGAGACCCAGTACTTC. Residues: CASSQVPETQYF.

This clonotype was observed at least ten times. CDR3 DNA: TGTGCCAGCTCACCTTTCCTATACCGCACCGAGGGCACCCGGTATTTT. This sequence encodes CASSPFLYRTEGTRYF. V and J are TRBV18 and TRBJ2-3, with D maybe TRBD2 (5 bases). Germline CDR1 and CDR2: KGHSH and LQKENI. This CDR3 has 16 residues. Trimming pared 3 bases from V and 14 bases from J, leaving 27 bases between.

The sample holds many counts of this clonotype. The rearrangement links TRBV12-3 or TRBV12-4 to TRBJ1-1; tentatively, D is TRBD1 (6 bases). V was trimmed by 6 bases and J by 6 bases, leaving 14 bases between them. This CDR3 is 13 amino acids long. The CDR3: CASSGTGRAEAFF. The CDR3 coding sequence is TGTGCCAGCAGCGGAACAGGGCGGGCTGAAGCTTTCTTT.

The sample holds many counts of this clonotype. The genes are TRBV21-1 and TRBJ1-5. TRBV21-1 is deemed a pseudogene. The length of the CDR3 is 17 residues. The CDR3 DNA is TGTGCCAGCAGCAAAGTATCCTTCAGGAGTAGCAATCAGCCCCAGCATTTT. As protein: CASSKVSFRSSNQPQHF.

The chain uses TRBV2 and TRBJ2-3; 10 positions match TRBD2. Germline-derived CDR1 and CDR2 are SNHLY and FYNNEI. CDR3 length: 15 amino acids. V trimming: 3 bases; J trimming: 4 bases; junction bases outside the gene matches: 4. This CDR3 reads CASSEDSGRSDTQYF. The CDR3 region has the DNA TGTGCCAGCAGTGAGGATAGCGGGAGGTCAGATACGCAGTATTTT.

The rearrangement uses TRBV10-3 and TRBJ2-3; 8 bases fit TRBD2. Germline values: CDR1 ENHRY, CDR2 SYGVKD. CDR3 length: 14 residues. Trimming at V came to 6 bases and at J to 2 bases, leaving 4 bases not matched to a gene. Here the CDR3 reads CAIRLADPTDTQYF. DNA of the CDR3: TGTGCCATCAGACTAGCGGATCCCACAGATACGCAGTATTTT.

This clonotype was counted between two and nine times. CDR3 DNA sequence: TGCAGTGCTAAGGAAAGGGGGACTGAAGCTTTCTTT. Translated, it gives CSAKERGTEAFF. The J gene is TRBJ1-1, the V gene TRBV20-1; a possible D gene is TRBD1 (6 bases). The V end was cut by 4 bases, the J end by 5 bases, with 11 bases between. Looked up from germline, CDR1 is DFQATT and CDR2 is SNEGSKA (reference sequence). The CDR3 has 12 residues.

The table lists this clonotype with many counts. The chain employs TRBV9 and TRBJ2-1; TRBD2 agrees at 7 bases. Germline values: CDR1 SGDLS, CDR2 YYNGEE. V trimming: 1 base; J trimming: 6 bases; junction bases outside the gene matches: 7. This CDR3 region has 15 residues. The CDR3 DNA sequence: TGTGCCAGCAGCGTACTGGCGGGAGCGGGCAATGAGCAGTTCTTC. This codes for CASSVLAGAGNEQFF. Complete variable domain (other parts from reference TRBV9 and TRBJ2-1): DSGVTQTPKHLITATGQRVTLRCSPRSGDLSVYWYQQSLDQGLQFLIQYYNGEERAKGNILERFSAQQFPDLHSELNLSSLELGDSALYFCASSVLAGAGNEQFFGPGTRLTVL.

This clonotype was counted between two and nine times. The J gene is TRBJ1-2, the V gene TRBV28; D unclear. V gave up 2 bases and J gave up 4 bases, with 8 bases separating them. The CDR3 totals 13 residues. Germline-derived CDR1 and CDR2 are MDHEN and SYDVKM. The CDR3 bases are TGTGCCAGCAGTTTACGGGCAGCCTATGGCTACACCTTC. This translates into CASSLRAAYGYTF.

The sample holds many counts of this clonotype. The chain is built from TRBV29-1 and TRBJ1-1; D gene unclear. Germline CDR1 SQVTM, CDR2 ANQGSEA. V was pared by 5 bases and J by 0 bases, with 4 bases between. This CDR3 has 11 residues. CDR3 DNA sequence: TGCAGCGTTCTATTGAACACTGAAGCTTTCTTT. This gives the protein CSVLLNTEAFF.

This sequence joins TRBV4-2 and TRBJ1-5, with D possibly TRBD1 on 6 matching bases. The CDR3 has 15 amino acids. Germline V gene lookup returns CDR1 LGHNA and CDR2 YNFKEQ. V lost 0 bases, J lost 4 bases, and 10 bases lay in between. CDR3 DNA sequence: TGTGCCAGCAGCCAAGAAGAGGGGACAAATCAGCCCCAGCATTTT. It is translated as CASSQEEGTNQPQHF.

The sample holds many counts of this clonotype. The chain couples TRBV2 to TRBJ2-5; no firm D call. The germline V gene encodes CDR1 SNHLY and CDR2 FYNNEI. The CDR3 is made up of 12 amino acids. V lost 2 bases, J lost 4 bases, and 5 bases lay in between. The CDR3 is CASSENGETQYF. The CDR3 DNA sequence: TGTGCCAGCAGTGAAAACGGAGAGACCCAGTACTTC. Looking up the rest from reference TRBV2 and TRBJ2-5 gives the full variable domain: EPEVTQTPSHQVTQMGQEVILRCVPISNHLYFYWYRQILGQKVEFLVSFYNNEISEKSEIFDDQFSVERPDGSNFTLKIRSTKLEDSAMYFCASSENGETQYFGPGTRLLVL.

This clonotype was detected a few times. This chain connects TRBV3-1 to TRBJ1-1, with D perhaps TRBD1 (6 bases). CDR3 length: 14 amino acids. Germline loops: CDR1 LGHDT, CDR2 YNNKEL (reference sequence). The V and J ends lost 4 bases and 1 base respectively, with 10 bases between them. The CDR3 loop is CASSPHRENTEAFF. Here the CDR3 DNA reads TGTGCCAGCAGCCCCCACAGGGAGAACACTGAAGCTTTCTTT.

This clonotype was seen many times. The rearrangement joins TRBV28 to TRBJ2-7; 9 nucleotides line up with TRBD2. Trimming cost V 4 bases and J 3 bases; bases outside gene matches: 13. This CDR3 region has 17 residues. CDR1 is MDHEN, CDR2 SYDVKM, per germline. CDR3 amino acids: CASSSGTSHKPSYEQYF. In DNA form, the CDR3 reads TGTGCCAGCAGTTCAGGGACTAGCCACAAACCAAGCTACGAGCAGTACTTC.

V and J are TRBV27 and TRBJ2-1; 9 bases fit TRBD2. The J segment lost 7 bases and the V segment lost 7 bases, leaving 8 bases of the junction unmatched. This CDR3 has 14 residues. The germline V gene encodes CDR1 MNHEY and CDR2 SMNVEV (reference sequence). CDR3 region: CASTIAGDWNEQFF. The CDR3 DNA sequence: TGTGCCAGCACCATAGCGGGAGATTGGAATGAGCAGTTCTTC.

The table lists this clonotype with many counts. V usage is TRBV18 and J usage is TRBJ2-3; D possibly uses TRBD1 or TRBD2 (5 bases each). The CDR3 has 14 residues. Deletions cut 1 base from V and 4 bases from J, with 9 bases between. Germline CDR1 and CDR2: KGHSH and LQKENI. The CDR3 sequence is CASSPRQGADTQYF. The CDR3, as DNA: TGTGCCAGCTCACCACGGCAGGGAGCAGATACGCAGTATTTT.

Many counts were recorded for this clonotype. The genes are TRBV12-3 or TRBV12-4 and TRBJ2-3, with D possibly matching TRBD1 (5 bases). This CDR3 spans 14 amino acids. The V gene lost 6 bases and the J gene lost 5 bases, with 15 bases spanning the gap. The CDR3 nucleotides read TGTGCCAGCAGGTCGAGCGTGCAGGGAGATACGCAGTATTTT. Its protein is CASRSSVQGDTQYF.

This clonotype was seen a few times. The chain combines TRBV29-1 with TRBJ2-3; 8 bases map to TRBD1. Germline V gene sequence: CDR1 SQVTM, CDR2 ANQGSEA. CDR3 length equals 14 residues. The V gene end was trimmed by 4 bases and the J gene end by 2 bases; junction bases not matched to a gene: 5. The CDR3 sequence: CSVARDRLTDTQYF. As DNA, the CDR3 is TGCAGCGTTGCGCGGGACAGGCTCACAGATACGCAGTATTTT.

Note on this clonotype: Since no conserved phenylalanine or tryptophan closes the CDR3, a read error is the likely cause. The chain recombines TRBV29-1 with TRBJ2-1; weak D call: TRBD2 (5 bases). The CDR3 consists of 13 residues. The germline V and J ends were trimmed by 8 bases and 3 bases, with 14 bases remaining between them. The germline gives CDR1 SQVTM, CDR2 ANQGSEA. CDR3: CSSWQRDYNEQFI. The CDR3 DNA sequence: TGCAGCAGTTGGCAGAGGGACTACAATGAGCAGTTCATC.

The J gene is TRBJ1-5, the V gene TRBV29-1; possible D gene TRBD1, 6 bases. The CDR3 sequence is 13 residues long. Germline V CDR1 and CDR2: SQVTM, ANQGSEA. V was clipped by 4 bases and J by 1 base, with 8 bases between them. CDR3 in DNA: TGCAGCGTTGGGGACATGAGCAATCAGCCCCAGCATTTT. As protein: CSVGDMSNQPQHF.

This clonotype was picked up many times. The CDR3 DNA reads TGTGCCAGCAGCGGACAGGAGCGGGGACGGGCCAACGTCCTGACTTTC. It codes for CASSGQERGRANVLTF. The chain is built from TRBV9 and TRBJ2-6; tentative D call: TRBD2 (7 bases). The V gene lost 3 bases and the J gene lost 5 bases, with 15 bases spanning the gap. The germline V gene has CDR1 SGDLS and CDR2 YYNGEE. CDR3 length: 16 residues.

This clonotype was seen more than once but under ten times. The chain joins TRBV5-1 to TRBJ1-5; 7 positions match TRBD1. Germline CDR1 is SGHRS and CDR2 is YFSETQ. V lost 3 bases, J lost 5 bases, and 8 bases stayed unmatched. The CDR3 covers 15 residues. The CDR3 is CASSSGDSVDQPQHF. CDR3 nucleotides: TGCGCCAGCAGCTCCGGGGACAGTGTCGATCAGCCCCAGCATTTT.